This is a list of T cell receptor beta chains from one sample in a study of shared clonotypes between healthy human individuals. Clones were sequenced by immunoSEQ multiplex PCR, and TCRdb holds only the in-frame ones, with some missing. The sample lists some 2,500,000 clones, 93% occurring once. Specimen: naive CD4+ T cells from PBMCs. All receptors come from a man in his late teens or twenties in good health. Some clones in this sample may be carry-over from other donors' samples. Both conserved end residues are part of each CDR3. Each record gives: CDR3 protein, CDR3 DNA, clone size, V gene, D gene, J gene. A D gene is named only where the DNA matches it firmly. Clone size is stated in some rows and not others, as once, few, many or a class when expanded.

CDR3aa: CASSLLGQGIQPQHF
CDR3nt: TGTGCCAGCAGTTTATTGGGACAGGGTATTCAGCCCCAGCATTTT
abundance: .
v_gene: TRBV28
d_gene: TRBD1
j_gene: TRBJ1-5

CDR3aa: CASSLVRGEGTDTQYF
CDR3nt: TGTGCCAGCAGCTTAGTCAGGGGAGAGGGCACAGATACGCAGTATTTT
abundance: .
v_gene: TRBV7-9
d_gene: .
j_gene: TRBJ2-3

CDR3aa: CASSERTFYEQYF
CDR3nt: TGTGCCAGCAGTGAGCGCACCTTCTACGAGCAGTACTTC
abundance: .
v_gene: TRBV2
d_gene: .
j_gene: TRBJ2-7

CDR3aa: CASTSSYEQYF
CDR3nt: TGTGCCAGTACGAGCTCCTACGAGCAGTACTTC
abundance: .
v_gene: TRBV28
d_gene: .
j_gene: TRBJ2-7

CDR3aa: CASSEDRLGYEQYF
CDR3nt: TGTGCCAGCAGTGAGGACAGGCTAGGCTACGAGCAGTACTTC
abundance: .
v_gene: TRBV2
d_gene: TRBD1
j_gene: TRBJ2-7

CDR3aa: CASRRRLAGTTDTQYF
CDR3nt: TGTGCCAGCAGGCGTCGTCTAGCGGGGACGACAGATACGCAGTATTTT
abundance: once
v_gene: TRBV7-2
d_gene: TRBD2
j_gene: TRBJ2-3

CDR3aa: CASSTPGPGQKFTEAFF
CDR3nt: TGTGCCAGCAGCACCCCCGGGCCCGGACAAAAGTTCACTGAAGCTTTCTTT
abundance: once
v_gene: TRBV7-3
d_gene: .
j_gene: TRBJ1-1

CDR3aa: CASSPQAEPQHF
CDR3nt: TGTGCCAGTAGTCCTCAGGCGGAGCCCCAGCATTTT
abundance: .
v_gene: TRBV19
d_gene: .
j_gene: TRBJ1-5

CDR3aa: CASSSQFLNGQGRTDTQYF
CDR3nt: TGTGCCAGCAGCTCTCAATTCCTTAATGGACAGGGACGCACAGATACGCAGTATTTT
abundance: .
v_gene: TRBV4-2
d_gene: TRBD1
j_gene: TRBJ2-3

CDR3aa: CASRDGGSTYEQYF
CDR3nt: TGTGCCAGCAGAGACGGCGGGAGTACGTACGAGCAGTACTTC
abundance: .
v_gene: TRBV11-2
d_gene: TRBD2
j_gene: TRBJ2-7

CDR3aa: CASSDVGGRNGEQFF
CDR3nt: TGTGCCAGCAGTGACGTCGGGGGGCGGAATGGTGAGCAGTTCTTC
abundance: .
v_gene: TRBV6-4
d_gene: .
j_gene: TRBJ2-1

CDR3aa: CASSPTGTGNEKLFF
CDR3nt: TGCGCCAGCAGCCCCACCGGGACAGGGAATGAAAAACTGTTTTTT
abundance: .
v_gene: TRBV5-1
d_gene: TRBD1
j_gene: TRBJ1-4

CDR3aa: CASSLAGGGPYEQYF
CDR3nt: TGTGCCAGCAGCTTAGCGGGAGGAGGACCATACGAGCAGTACTTC
abundance: .
v_gene: TRBV11-1
d_gene: .
j_gene: TRBJ2-7

CDR3aa: CASSSRRRSMNTEAFF
CDR3nt: TGTGCCAGCAGCTCTCGGAGACGGTCTATGAACACTGAAGCTTTCTTT
abundance: .
v_gene: TRBV11-2
d_gene: .
j_gene: TRBJ1-1

CDR3aa: CSVGRQPNEKLFF
CDR3nt: TGCAGCGTTGGGCGGCAGCCTAATGAAAAACTGTTTTTT
abundance: once
v_gene: TRBV29-1
d_gene: .
j_gene: TRBJ1-4

CDR3aa: CASSPGTGENTEAFF
CDR3nt: TGTGCCAGCAGCCCCGGGACAGGGGAAAACACTGAAGCTTTCTTT
abundance: .
v_gene: TRBV5-4
d_gene: TRBD1
j_gene: TRBJ1-1

CDR3aa: CASSQEGVGGNTIYF
CDR3nt: TGCGCCAGCAGCCAAGAAGGAGTCGGTGGAAACACCATATATTTT
abundance: few
v_gene: TRBV4-3
d_gene: .
j_gene: TRBJ1-3

CDR3aa: CASSARTAQETQYF
CDR3nt: TGTGCCAGCAGCGCCCGGACAGCCCAAGAGACCCAGTACTTC
abundance: .
v_gene: TRBV7-9
d_gene: .
j_gene: TRBJ2-5

CDR3aa: CASSFEISGNTIYF
CDR3nt: TGTGCCAGCAGCTTTGAGATCTCTGGAAACACCATATATTTT
abundance: .
v_gene: TRBV9
d_gene: .
j_gene: TRBJ1-3

CDR3aa: CASRKDRVSTEAFF
CDR3nt: TGTGCCAGCAGAAAGGACAGGGTGAGCACTGAAGCTTTCTTT
abundance: .
v_gene: TRBV7-3
d_gene: TRBD1
j_gene: TRBJ1-1

CDR3aa: CASSPHFSLFF
CDR3nt: TGTGCCAGCAGTCCCCATTTCTCGCTGTTTTTT
abundance: .
v_gene: TRBV5-8
d_gene: .
j_gene: TRBJ2-2